In its sample, the clone carrying this T cell receptor beta chain was seen many times. The time point was: sample taken at primary tumor resection. Unsorted whole RNA samples from tumor, nontumor lung or frozen PBMC were sequenced. TCRdb called the 5' RACE reads again in MiXCR, with one record for every CDR3 protein. The sample lists about 23,000 distinct CDR3 sequences; 4% to 6% were seen once. Germline V CDR1 and CDR2: WNHNN, SYGVQD (reference sequence). CDR3 size: 14 residues. The V end was cut by 3 bases, the J end by 5 bases, with 13 bases between. The data originate from a study of spatial heterogeneity in lung cancer.

The chain couples TRBV10-1 to TRBJ2-5; the D is unclear. Sequenced material: PBMCs, taken at surgery. The TCR sequence derives from a male donor with early-stage non-small cell lung cancer. The CDR3 here is CASSDQLGRETQYF. In nucleotides, the CDR3 is TGCGCCAGCAGTGACCAATTAGGGCGGGAGACCCAGTACTTC.